Listed below are T cell receptor beta chains from one sample, sequenced in a study of blood T cell repertoires in COVID-19. Clones were read by immunoSEQ multiplex PCR, and TCRdb kept only the in-frame ones, dropping some. The repertoire consists of 85,000 to 110,000 clones, with around 90% occurring once and the leading ten covering about 3.2%. The sample was peripheral blood. These receptors all come from a human donor in a cohort sampled during active COVID-19. Both conserved end residues are part of each CDR3. A D gene is named only where the DNA matches it firmly. Expanded clones get a size class; other rows say once, few or many, or leave the size out.

NA | NA | TRBJ1-1 | TRBV18 | TGTGCCAGCTCACCACTGTCGGCCTTAACAGGACATATGTCTGAAGCTTTCTTT | CASSPLSALTGHMSEAFF
NA | NA | TRBJ1-3 | TRBV27 | TGTGCCAGCAGTCCCCAGGAGGGCGTTCGGTGGAACACCATATATTTT | CASSPQEGVRWNTIYF
NA | NA | TRBJ2-7 | TRBV9 | TGTGCCAGCAGCCCACGTAGCGACGGTGTCTACGAGCAGTACTTC | CASSPRSDGVYEQYF
few | TRBD2 | TRBJ2-1 | TRBV11-3 | TGTGCCAGCAGCTTAGCAGTCGGGCGGGAGCTCAACAATGAGCAGTTCTTC | CASSLAVGRELNNEQFF
NA | TRBD2 | TRBJ2-1 | TRBV24-1 | TGTGCCACCAGACATAGCGACGGACTAGCGCACAATGAGCAGTTCTTC | CATRHSDGLAHNEQFF
NA | NA | TRBJ2-3 | TRBV12-5 | TGTGCTAGTGGTCCGGAGGGGGGGCGGGGAGATACGCAGTATTTT | CASGPEGGRGDTQYF
NA | TRBD1 | TRBJ1-5 | TRBV28 | TGTGCCAGCAAGGAGGGGGCAAATCAGCCCCAGCATTTT | CASKEGANQPQHF
few | TRBD1 | TRBJ1-2 | TRBV29-1 | TGCAGCGTTGGCCCCCCGGACAGGATCTATGGCTACACCTTC | CSVGPPDRIYGYTF
NA | NA | TRBJ1-2 | TRBV6-4 | TGTGCCAGCAGGATTAATGGGGGGACCGCTAACTATGGCTACACCTTC | CASRINGGTANYGYTF
NA | NA | TRBJ1-1 | TRBV5-4 | TGTGCCAGCAGCTTGAACGGGGACACTGAAGCTTTCTTT | CASSLNGDTEAFF
NA | NA | TRBJ1-6 | TRBV19 | TGTGCCAGTACCCCCGGGGATAATTCACCCCTCCACTTT | CASTPGDNSPLHF
NA | NA | TRBJ2-5 | TRBV30 | TGTGCCTGGGGAAGGGTGCGGGGAGTGTCGAATTCGGAGACCCAGTACTTC | CAWGRVRGVSNSETQYF
once | TRBD1 | TRBJ2-7 | TRBV12-3/TRBV12-4 | TGTGCCAGCAGTTCGGACAGGGCTAGGGAGCAGTACTTC | CASSSDRAREQYF
NA | NA | TRBJ2-2 | TRBV5-1 | TGCGCCAGCAGCTTTGGGGTAGCGACGAACACCGGGGAGCTGTTTTTT | CASSFGVATNTGELFF
NA | TRBD1 | TRBJ1-4 | TRBV27 | TGTGCCAGCAGTTTGTCTACAGGGGCGCTGGAGGAAAAACTGTTTTTT | CASSLSTGALEEKLFF
NA | TRBD1 | TRBJ1-1 | TRBV7-8 | TGTGCCAGCAGCCGGCTGACAGGGAGGACCACTGAAGCTTTCTTT | CASSRLTGRTTEAFF
NA | NA | TRBJ1-3 | TRBV10-1 | TGCGCCAGCAGAGACCTCGGACAGAACTCTGGAAACACCATATATTTT | CASRDLGQNSGNTIYF
NA | TRBD2 | TRBJ2-1 | TRBV7-7 | TGTGCCAGCGCAAAGGAGCGGCTAGCGGGAGGGCCAAACAATGAGCAGTTCTTC | CASAKERLAGGPNNEQFF
NA | TRBD2 | TRBJ2-1 | TRBV7-9 | TGTGCCAGCAGCCTTCCGGCTAGCGGTTCCTACAATGAGCAGTTCTTC | CASSLPASGSYNEQFF
NA | TRBD1 | TRBJ2-7 | TRBV6-6 | TGTGCCAGCAGTTTGGGGACAGGGGGTTACTACGAGCAGTACTTC | CASSLGTGGYYEQYF
NA | NA | TRBJ2-5 | TRBV7-9 | TGTGCCAGCAGCTTAGGTGCGGCTGCAAACCAGGGTGGGGAGACCCAGTACTTC | CASSLGAAANQGGETQYF
NA | TRBD1 | TRBJ2-5 | TRBV9 | TGTGCCAGCAGCGTAGTGGGACAGGGTGGACAAGAGACCCAGTACTTC | CASSVVGQGGQETQYF
NA | NA | TRBJ1-1 | TRBV14 | TGTGCCAGCAGTACTGCCTACAGGGTGGAAGCTTTCTTT | CASSTAYRVEAFF
NA | NA | TRBJ2-7 | TRBV3-1/TRBV3-2 | TGTGCCAGCAGGACCCAAGGGGGATACGAGCAGTACTTC | CASRTQGGYEQYF